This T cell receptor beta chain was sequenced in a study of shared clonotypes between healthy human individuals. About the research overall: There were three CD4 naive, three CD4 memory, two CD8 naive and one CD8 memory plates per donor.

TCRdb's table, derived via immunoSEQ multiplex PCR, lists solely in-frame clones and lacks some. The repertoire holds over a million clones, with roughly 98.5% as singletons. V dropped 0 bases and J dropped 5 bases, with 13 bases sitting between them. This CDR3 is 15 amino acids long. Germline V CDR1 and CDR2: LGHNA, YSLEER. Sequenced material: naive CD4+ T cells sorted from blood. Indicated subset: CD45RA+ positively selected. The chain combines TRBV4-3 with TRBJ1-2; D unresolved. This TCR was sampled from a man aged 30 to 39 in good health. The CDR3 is CASSQDDQAYYGYTF. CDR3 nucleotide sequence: TGCGCCAGCAGCCAAGACGACCAGGCTTATTATGGCTACACCTTC.